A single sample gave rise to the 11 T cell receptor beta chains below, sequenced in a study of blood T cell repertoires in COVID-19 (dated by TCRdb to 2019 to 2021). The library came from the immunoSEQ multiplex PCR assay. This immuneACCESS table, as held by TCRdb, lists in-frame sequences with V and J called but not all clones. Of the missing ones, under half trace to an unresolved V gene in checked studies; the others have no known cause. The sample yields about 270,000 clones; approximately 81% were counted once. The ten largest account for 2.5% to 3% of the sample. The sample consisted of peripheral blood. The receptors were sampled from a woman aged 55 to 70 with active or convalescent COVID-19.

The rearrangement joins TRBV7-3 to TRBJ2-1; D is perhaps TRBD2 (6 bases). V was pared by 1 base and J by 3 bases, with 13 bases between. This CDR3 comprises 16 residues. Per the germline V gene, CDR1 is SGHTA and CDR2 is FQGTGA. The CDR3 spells CASSLMGRGSYNEQFF. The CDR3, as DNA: TGTGCCAGCAGCTTAATGGGACGGGGGAGCTACAATGAGCAGTTCTTC.

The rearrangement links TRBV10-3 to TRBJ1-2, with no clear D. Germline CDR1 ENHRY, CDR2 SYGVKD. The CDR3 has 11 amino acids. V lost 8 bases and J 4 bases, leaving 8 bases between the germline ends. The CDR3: CAIGGSYGYTF. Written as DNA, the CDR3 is TGTGCCATCGGAGGGTCCTATGGCTACACCTTC.

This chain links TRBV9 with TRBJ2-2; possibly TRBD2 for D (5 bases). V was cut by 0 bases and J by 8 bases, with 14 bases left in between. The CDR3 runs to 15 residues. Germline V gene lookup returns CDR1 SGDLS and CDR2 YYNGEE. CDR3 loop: CASSVATFRGGELFF. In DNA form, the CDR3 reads TGTGCCAGCAGCGTAGCTACCTTTCGCGGGGGGGAGCTGTTTTTT.

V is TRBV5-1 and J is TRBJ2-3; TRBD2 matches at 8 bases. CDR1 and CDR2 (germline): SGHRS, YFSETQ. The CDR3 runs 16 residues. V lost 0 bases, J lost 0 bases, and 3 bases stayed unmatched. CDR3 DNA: TGCGCCAGCAGCTTGGAGGGACTAGTAAGCACAGATACGCAGTATTTT. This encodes CASSLEGLVSTDTQYF. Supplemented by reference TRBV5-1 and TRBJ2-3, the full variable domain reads KAGVTQTPRYLIKTRGQQVTLSCSPISGHRSVSWYQQTPGQGLQFLFEYFSETQRNKGNFPGRFSGRQFSNSRSEMNVSTLELGDSALYLCASSLEGLVSTDTQYFGPGTRLTVL.

The CDR3 loop is CASSGGQGREKFF. The CDR3 DNA follows: TGTGCCAGCAGCGGGGGACAGGGTCGGGAAAAGTTCTTC. V is TRBV9 and J is TRBJ2-1, with 9 bases identical to TRBD1. With 3 bases clipped from V and 14 bases from J, the junction kept 9 bases outside the gene matches. CDR1 is SGDLS, CDR2 YYNGEE, per germline. There are 13 residues in the CDR3.

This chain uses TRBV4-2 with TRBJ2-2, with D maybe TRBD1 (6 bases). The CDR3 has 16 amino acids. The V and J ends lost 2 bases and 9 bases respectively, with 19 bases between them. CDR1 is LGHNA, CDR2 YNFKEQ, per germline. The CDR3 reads CASSQTSGQGLRELFF. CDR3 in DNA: TGTGCCAGCAGCCAAACATCGGGGCAGGGGCTACGGGAGCTGTTTTTT.

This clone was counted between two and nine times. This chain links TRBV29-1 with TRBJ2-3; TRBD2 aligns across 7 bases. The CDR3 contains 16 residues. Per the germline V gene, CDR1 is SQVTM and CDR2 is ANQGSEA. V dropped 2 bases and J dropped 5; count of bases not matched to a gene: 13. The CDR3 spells CSVENWAAGDEDTQYF. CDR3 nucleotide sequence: TGCAGCGTTGAAAATTGGGCGGCGGGAGACGAAGATACGCAGTATTTT.

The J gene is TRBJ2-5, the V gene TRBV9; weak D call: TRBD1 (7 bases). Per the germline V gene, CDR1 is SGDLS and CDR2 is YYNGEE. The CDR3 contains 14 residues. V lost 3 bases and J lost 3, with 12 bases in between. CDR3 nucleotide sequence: TGTGCCAGCAGCGAGACAGGGAGGAAAGAGACCCAGTACTTC. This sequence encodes CASSETGRKETQYF.

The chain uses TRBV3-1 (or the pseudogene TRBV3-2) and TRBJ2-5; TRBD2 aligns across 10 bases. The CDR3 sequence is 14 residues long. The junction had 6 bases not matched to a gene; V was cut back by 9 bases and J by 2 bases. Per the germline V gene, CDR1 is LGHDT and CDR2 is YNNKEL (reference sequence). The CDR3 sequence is CARAGGPRQETQYF. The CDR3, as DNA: TGTGCCAGAGCGGGGGGGCCTCGGCAAGAGACCCAGTACTTC.

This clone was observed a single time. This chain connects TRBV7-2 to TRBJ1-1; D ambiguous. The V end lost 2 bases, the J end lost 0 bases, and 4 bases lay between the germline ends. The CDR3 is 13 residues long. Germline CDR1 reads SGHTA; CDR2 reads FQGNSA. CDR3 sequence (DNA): TGTGCCAGCAGCTTATTCTTGAACACTGAAGCTTTCTTT. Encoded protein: CASSLFLNTEAFF.

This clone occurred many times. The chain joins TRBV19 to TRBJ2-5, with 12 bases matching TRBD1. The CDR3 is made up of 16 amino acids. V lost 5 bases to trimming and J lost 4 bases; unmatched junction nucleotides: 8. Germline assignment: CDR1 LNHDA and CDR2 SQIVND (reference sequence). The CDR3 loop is CASSVFRDRGPETQYF. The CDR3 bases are TGTGCCAGTAGTGTCTTCCGGGACAGGGGGCCAGAGACCCAGTACTTC.